Described below is a single TCR beta chain sequence and its context. What antigen it recognizes has not been identified. No base quality values were provided; no much bigger clone lies one nucleotide off. This specimen comes from a study of T-cell reconstitution after alpha-beta-depleted transplantation in children (dated by TCRdb to 2016 to 2017). General notes on the study: Using TCR repertoire profiling, the study quantitatively followed how T-cell immune reconstitution unfolded in children after TCRalphabeta/CD19-depleted allogeneic hematopoietic cell transplantation. Study-wide findings and limitations: The apparently early alphabetaT-cell count recovery about two months after transplant was reportedly dependent on only several hundred rapidly expanded clones derived from non-depleted graft cells. Hyperexpanded clone frequencies declined over subsequent months; after one year, T-cell counts and TCRbeta diversity were mostly attributed to newly produced T cells. In some patients, the high TCRbeta diversity seen at day 60 was put down to recipient T cells and intrathymic progenitors that had survived conditioning.

The sample's treatment or condition label, decoded: allogeneic hematopoietic cell transplantation with graft depleted of TCRalphabeta T cells and CD19 B cells. The transplant recipients were children given TCRalphabeta/CD19-depleted allogeneic hematopoietic cell grafts. The trim is 3 bases for V and 7 bases for J, with a gap of 7 bases between the germline ends. The CDR3, cysteine through phenylalanine, is 13 amino acids long. Only CDR3 DNA remains: 39 bases, in frame from the first base. CDR1 and CDR2 are read off the germline V gene (reference sequence) as LGHDT and YNNKEL. Library preparation was by PCR. The instrument given in TCRdb is Illumina HiSeq 2500. TCR library preparation used molecular barcoding, with unique molecular identifiers applied to normalize quantification of the TCRbeta repertoire. The public reads were reprocessed in TCRdb via fastp at Q25 and MiXCR, keeping in-frame beta chains. Rows merge per CDR3 protein into single entries with the most common DNA and genes. This sample lists under 850,000 distinct CDR3 sequences; about 12% were detected once. The ten largest clones capture about 0.79% of the sample.

This specimen was PBMCs, taken before TCRalphabeta/CD19-depleted stem cell transplant. The clonotype originates from a girl aged 2-10 years with congenital amegakaryocytic thrombocytopenia, due to receive a stem cell transplant. The sequence joins TRBV3-1 to TRBJ1-6, with no confident D gene call. In nucleotides, the sequence is TGTGCCAGCAGCCAGCTAGTGAATTCACCCCTCCACTTT. This is translated as CASSQLVNSPLHF.